The following is a T cell receptor beta chain sequence with its context. Its matching antigen is unknown. With a J-beta primer mix and a sample-barcoded 5' primer, a second PCR ran roughly 6 to 12 cycles. Carrying 12 random nucleotides, a template-switch adaptor labeled each individual cDNA molecule. TCRdb reprocessed the 5' RACE reads with MiXCR, giving one entry per CDR3 protein. The repertoire has roughly 1.6 million distinct CDR3 sequences, approximately 32% of them found once; the top ten carry approximately 10%. V lost 10 bases, J lost 5 bases, and 20 bases stayed unmatched. The CDR3 covers 16 residues. Germline loops: CDR1 MNHNS, CDR2 SASEGT. The sample comes from a study of blood T cells in healthy people across ages. Study-wide results and caveats: Diversity of TCR beta per million T cells declined in a roughly linear way with age. Fewer expanded clones and more diversity marked long-lived versus aged donors.

Extraction of total RNA produced a minimum of 5.5 micrograms from each sample. The receptor was derived from a woman under 40 in good health. Sequencing used blood. The V call is TRBV6-1, the J call TRBJ2-7; TRBD1 matches at 7 bases. CDR3 region: CATYPIRDRVVDEQYF. The CDR3 nucleotides are TGTGCCACCTACCCGATCAGAGACAGGGTTGTCGACGAGCAGTACTTC.